This TCR beta chain originates from a study of OX40 agonist ivuxolimab in advanced cancers. This clone is a singleton in its sample. Assay used: immunoSEQ multiplex PCR; TCRdb lists only in-frame clones, some missing. The repertoire holds some 80,000 clones, with over 70% as singletons. Germline V gene data show CDR1 as SGDLS and CDR2 as YYNGEE. CDR3 length equals 13 residues. V was trimmed by 0 bases and J by 7 bases, leaving 11 bases between them. This chain connects TRBV9 to TRBJ2-7; D possibly uses TRBD1 or TRBD2 (5 bases each). This sequence was found in an adult with an advanced solid tumor such as melanoma, head and neck, liver or kidney cancer. This specimen was CD4+ or CD8+ T cells sorted from blood, taken in a trial of the OX40 agonist ivuxolimab. CDR3 bases: TGTGCCAGCAGCGTAGGAGAGGGGCGGGAGCAGTACTTC. It is translated as CASSVGEGREQYF.